A selection of T cell receptor beta chains follows, all from one sample in a study of human T cells and chemical hapten exposure. TCRdb processed the RACE reads anew with MiXCR; each CDR3 protein has one entry. Altogether some 90,000 distinct CDR3 sequences are present, around 7.9% being singletons, with the ten largest covering just over 2.5%. Source: whole blood, taken in connection with sensitization to the hapten diphenylcyclopropenone (DPC). The receptors shown here come from a man between 35 and 55 years old with alopecia areata. Some clones in this sample may be carry-over from other donors' samples. The CDR3 runs from the conserved cysteine through the conserved F or W. D genes are given only for firm matches. Where a row states a size, it is once, few, many or the class of an expanded clone; other rows omit it.

v_gene: TRBV29-1; d_gene: NA; abundance: few; j_gene: TRBJ2-3; CDR3nt: TGCAGCGTTGAAGAGATGCGCGGGATGGGCTCGACAGATACGCAGTATTTT; CDR3aa: CSVEEMRGMGSTDTQYF
v_gene: TRBV4-2; d_gene: NA; abundance: few; j_gene: TRBJ2-2; CDR3nt: TGTGCCAGCAGCCAGGACAGCACCGGGGAGCTGTTTTTT; CDR3aa: CASSQDSTGELFF
v_gene: TRBV19; d_gene: TRBD1; abundance: few; j_gene: TRBJ2-2; CDR3nt: TGTGCCAGTAGTATAGCCCAGGGGGCGAACACCGGGGAGCTGTTTTTT; CDR3aa: CASSIAQGANTGELFF
v_gene: TRBV6-2/TRBV6-3; d_gene: NA; abundance: many; j_gene: TRBJ1-1; CDR3nt: TGTGCCAGCAGTTACTCTAAGGGGATGAACACTGAAGCTTTCTTT; CDR3aa: CASSYSKGMNTEAFF
v_gene: TRBV7-9; d_gene: NA; abundance: NA; j_gene: TRBJ2-2; CDR3nt: TGTGCCAGCAGCTTATCCGGCAGGGGATACCCCGGGGAGCTGTTTTTT; CDR3aa: CASSLSGRGYPGELFF
v_gene: TRBV6-1; d_gene: NA; abundance: many; j_gene: TRBJ2-2; CDR3nt: TGTGCCAGCAGTGAAGCGCGCTCAGGGTACACCGGGGAGCTGTTTTTT; CDR3aa: CASSEARSGYTGELFF
v_gene: TRBV7-6; d_gene: TRBD2; abundance: many; j_gene: TRBJ2-7; CDR3nt: TGTGCCAGCAGCTTATCGGCGGGAGGGGTATACGAGCAGTACTTC; CDR3aa: CASSLSAGGVYEQYF
v_gene: TRBV11-2; d_gene: NA; abundance: NA; j_gene: TRBJ2-5; CDR3nt: TGTGCCAGCAGCGTAGACAGTCGGGAGACCCAGTACTTC; CDR3aa: CASSVDSRETQYF
v_gene: TRBV12-3/TRBV12-4; d_gene: TRBD1; abundance: few; j_gene: TRBJ1-4; CDR3nt: TGTGCCAGCAGTTTCGACAGGGGGTCTGAAAAACTGTTTTTT; CDR3aa: CASSFDRGSEKLFF
v_gene: TRBV7-8; d_gene: TRBD1; abundance: NA; j_gene: TRBJ1-6; CDR3nt: TGTGCCAGCAGCCCTGGGACAGGCCTCCACTTT; CDR3aa: CASSPGTGLHF
v_gene: TRBV29-1; d_gene: TRBD2; abundance: many; j_gene: TRBJ2-2; CDR3nt: TGCAGCGTTGGTATAGCGGGAGGAATTGGCGGGGAGCTGTTTTTT; CDR3aa: CSVGIAGGIGGELFF
v_gene: TRBV12-3/TRBV12-4; d_gene: TRBD1; abundance: many; j_gene: TRBJ1-5; CDR3nt: TGTGCCAGCAGAGGGGGGACAGGGAGCAATCAGCCCCAGCATTTT; CDR3aa: CASRGGTGSNQPQHF
v_gene: TRBV4-3; d_gene: TRBD1; abundance: many; j_gene: TRBJ2-1; CDR3nt: TGCGCCAGCAGCCAATCCACCAGGGGACAGGGGGCCTATGAGCAGTTCTTC; CDR3aa: CASSQSTRGQGAYEQFF
v_gene: TRBV3-1; d_gene: TRBD1; abundance: many; j_gene: TRBJ2-7; CDR3nt: TGTGCCAGCAGCGGAACCGACAGGGGTTCGTACGAGCAGTACTTC; CDR3aa: CASSGTDRGSYEQYF
v_gene: TRBV5-1; d_gene: TRBD1; abundance: few; j_gene: TRBJ1-2; CDR3nt: TGCGCCAGCAGCTTGGGAGACAGGGAACTGTCGAACTATGGCTACACCTTC; CDR3aa: CASSLGDRELSNYGYTF
v_gene: TRBV12-3/TRBV12-4; d_gene: NA; abundance: NA; j_gene: TRBJ1-5; CDR3nt: TGTGCCAGCAGTCCTTCGGCGGGATACAATCAGCCCCAGCATTTT; CDR3aa: CASSPSAGYNQPQHF
v_gene: TRBV15; d_gene: TRBD2; abundance: few; j_gene: TRBJ2-7; CDR3nt: TGTGCCACCAGCTCACGAGGAACTAGCGGCTTTGGGCAGTACTTC; CDR3aa: CATSSRGTSGFGQYF
v_gene: TRBV30; d_gene: NA; abundance: many; j_gene: TRBJ1-2; CDR3nt: TGTGCCTGGAGTGTACGGGCAGGGGATGATGGCTACACCTTC; CDR3aa: CAWSVRAGDDGYTF
v_gene: TRBV5-8; d_gene: NA; abundance: many; j_gene: TRBJ1-1; CDR3nt: TGTGCCAGCAGCTTCTTTGGGGGCAGGTACACTGAAGCTTTCTTT; CDR3aa: CASSFFGGRYTEAFF
v_gene: TRBV20-1; d_gene: NA; abundance: many; j_gene: TRBJ1-5; CDR3nt: TGCAGTGCCCAAATAGGGGGGCTCATGTCCCAGCATTTT; CDR3aa: CSAQIGGLMSQHF
v_gene: TRBV7-2; d_gene: TRBD1; abundance: NA; j_gene: TRBJ2-6; CDR3nt: TGTGCCAGCAGCCCGACTCAGGGGGCAGGGGCCAACGTCCTGACTTTC; CDR3aa: CASSPTQGAGANVLTF
v_gene: TRBV25-1; d_gene: TRBD1; abundance: NA; j_gene: TRBJ2-7; CDR3nt: TGTGCCAGCAGCGGGACAGGGATATACTACGAGCAGTACTTC; CDR3aa: CASSGTGIYYEQYF
v_gene: TRBV30; d_gene: NA; abundance: few; j_gene: TRBJ1-4; CDR3nt: TGTGCCTGGAGTGTTCCCTTGGGGGGAACGTTTTTT; CDR3aa: CAWSVPLGGTFF
v_gene: TRBV9; d_gene: NA; abundance: few; j_gene: TRBJ2-1; CDR3nt: TGTGCCAGCAGCGAGAAACCGGGACTGTTAAATGAGCAGTTCTTC; CDR3aa: CASSEKPGLLNEQFF
v_gene: TRBV7-8; d_gene: NA; abundance: few; j_gene: TRBJ2-5; CDR3nt: TGTGCCAGCAGCCCCTATTTCCGGGACTCCCAAGAGACCCAGTACTTC; CDR3aa: CASSPYFRDSQETQYF
v_gene: TRBV7-8; d_gene: NA; abundance: NA; j_gene: TRBJ1-5; CDR3nt: TGTGCCAGCAGCTTAGAGGTTCGCTCTACATCCAGCAATCAGCCCCAGCATTTT; CDR3aa: CASSLEVRSTSSNQPQHF
v_gene: TRBV19; d_gene: NA; abundance: NA; j_gene: TRBJ1-4; CDR3nt: TGTGCCAGTAGTATACGGACAGTTCTTCATGCAACTAATGAAAAACTGTTTTTT; CDR3aa: CASSIRTVLHATNEKLFF
v_gene: TRBV20-1; d_gene: TRBD2; abundance: few; j_gene: TRBJ2-2; CDR3nt: TGCAGTGCTCGGGGACTAGCGGGAGTAACCGGGGAGCTGTTTTTT; CDR3aa: CSARGLAGVTGELFF
v_gene: TRBV13; d_gene: NA; abundance: few; j_gene: TRBJ2-3; CDR3nt: TGTGCCAGCAGCCCGATATTCACAGATACGCAGTATTTT; CDR3aa: CASSPIFTDTQYF
v_gene: TRBV29-1; d_gene: TRBD1; abundance: many; j_gene: TRBJ2-6; CDR3nt: TGCAGCGTCGCCGGACAGGGCATCACCAACGTCCTGACTTTC; CDR3aa: CSVAGQGITNVLTF
v_gene: TRBV7-2; d_gene: NA; abundance: many; j_gene: TRBJ2-3; CDR3nt: TGTGCCAGCAGCCGCCGCACAGATACGCAGTATTTT; CDR3aa: CASSRRTDTQYF
v_gene: TRBV7-6; d_gene: NA; abundance: few; j_gene: TRBJ2-4; CDR3nt: TGTGCCAGCAGCTTAGTTGATGATGACATTCAGTACTTC; CDR3aa: CASSLVDDDIQYF
v_gene: TRBV27; d_gene: NA; abundance: few; j_gene: TRBJ1-1; CDR3nt: TGTGCCAGCAGTTTTCCGGGGAATGAAGCTTTCTTT; CDR3aa: CASSFPGNEAFF
v_gene: TRBV7-3; d_gene: NA; abundance: NA; j_gene: TRBJ2-7; CDR3nt: TGTGCCAGCAGTGGAGGAGGAGTCCACGAGCAGTACTTC; CDR3aa: CASSGGGVHEQYF
v_gene: TRBV7-2; d_gene: TRBD1; abundance: NA; j_gene: TRBJ2-5; CDR3nt: TGTGCCAGCAGCTTAGCTGGACAGGTCCAAGAGACCCAGTACTTC; CDR3aa: CASSLAGQVQETQYF
v_gene: TRBV5-1; d_gene: TRBD1; abundance: many; j_gene: TRBJ1-6; CDR3nt: TGCGCCAGCAGCTTGACAGGGGACGCTTCGTCACCCCTCCACTTT; CDR3aa: CASSLTGDASSPLHF
v_gene: TRBV4-2; d_gene: NA; abundance: many; j_gene: TRBJ1-1; CDR3nt: TGTGCCAGCAGCCAACGTAATCTTCTGGGGTCGGGGTCGTCTGAAGCTTTCTTT; CDR3aa: CASSQRNLLGSGSSEAFF
v_gene: TRBV28; d_gene: TRBD1; abundance: NA; j_gene: TRBJ1-2; CDR3nt: TGTGCCAGCAGTTCCACAGGGGGCGCGAGCTATGGCTACACCTTC; CDR3aa: CASSSTGGASYGYTF
v_gene: TRBV27; d_gene: NA; abundance: many; j_gene: TRBJ1-6; CDR3nt: TGTGCCAGCTCGGGACTTGGGAATTCACCCCTCCACTTT; CDR3aa: CASSGLGNSPLHF